The 6 T cell receptor beta chains listed next were all sequenced from one sample in a study of low-dose radiotherapy and immunotherapy resistance in tumors. With TRAV- and TRBV-specific primers, first-strand cDNA was made, covering the alpha and beta chains. With a constant-region primer and a V-primer adapter, TCRs were subjected to 20 to 25 PCR cycles of amplification. TCRdb re-analysed the reads in MiXCR, keeping a single row per CDR3 protein. The sample yields about 71,000 distinct CDR3 sequences, less than 35% seen once. Time point in this sample: before trial treatment. The specimen was PBMCs, collected before treatment. The source is a female donor with ovarian cancer.

This clonotype has a count of ten or more. The chain links TRBV25-1 to TRBJ2-7; D is perhaps TRBD1 (7 bases). V was cut by 3 bases and J by 4 bases, with 10 bases left in between. The CDR3 runs to 13 residues. Germline V gives CDR1 MGHDK, CDR2 SYGVNS. The CDR3 protein is CASSDPGGYEQYF. The CDR3 nucleotides are TGTGCCAGCAGTGATCCAGGGGGGTACGAGCAGTACTTC.

This clonotype came up once. A single base is all that separates this from a far larger clone, so a read error is likely. The chain couples TRBV6-8 to TRBJ1-2; D is unclear. V dropped 5 bases and J dropped 0 bases, with 13 bases sitting between them. The CDR3 runs to 15 residues. Germline V gives CDR1 MNHGY, CDR2 SAAAGT. The CDR3 DNA sequence: TGTGCCAGCAGTGATAGCCAGACCTCTAACTATGGCTACACCTTC. Protein product: CASSDSQTSNYGYTF.

The chain links TRBV15 to TRBJ1-5; D ambiguous. The CDR3 is 16 amino acids. Per the germline V gene, CDR1 is LNHNV and CDR2 is YYDKDF (reference sequence). Trimming removed 0 bases from V and 1 base from J, with 10 bases in between. CDR3 region: CATSRDRAGSNQPQHF. The CDR3, as DNA: TGTGCCACCAGCAGAGATCGGGCAGGAAGCAATCAGCCCCAGCATTTT.

For this clonotype: Mismatch with germline at one junction end may stem from a read error. V and J are TRBV7-9 and TRBJ2-7; 10 bases fit TRBD2. This CDR3 is built from 18 residues. Germline loops: CDR1 SEHNR, CDR2 FQNEAQ (reference sequence). The CDR3 DNA sequence: TGCGCCAGCAGCTTGGCCCTAGCGGGAGAGGGGAGCTCCTACGAGCAGTACTTC. It encodes CASSLALAGEGSSYEQYF.

This clonotype was detected ten times or more. The chain uses TRBV6-1 and TRBJ2-1, with D possibly TRBD1 on 6 matching bases. The CDR3 is 16 amino acids. The germline V gene encodes CDR1 MNHNS and CDR2 SASEGT. V gave up 5 bases and J gave up 7 bases, with 21 bases separating them. The CDR3 here is CASSPPVGTPGNEQFF. As DNA, the CDR3 is TGTGCCAGCAGTCCTCCGGTTGGGACACCTGGGAATGAGCAGTTCTTC.

On this clonotype itself: A read error is the likely source, as a far larger clone sits one nucleotide away. J is TRBJ2-3 and V is TRBV26; the DNA was not compared with TRBD2, the D call given in the table. TRBV26 counts as a pseudogene. The CDR3 runs to 15 residues. The CDR3 DNA reads TGTGCCAGCCTAGGGACTTTCAAAGGCACAAATACGCAGTATTTT. Translated: CASLGTFKGTNTQYF.